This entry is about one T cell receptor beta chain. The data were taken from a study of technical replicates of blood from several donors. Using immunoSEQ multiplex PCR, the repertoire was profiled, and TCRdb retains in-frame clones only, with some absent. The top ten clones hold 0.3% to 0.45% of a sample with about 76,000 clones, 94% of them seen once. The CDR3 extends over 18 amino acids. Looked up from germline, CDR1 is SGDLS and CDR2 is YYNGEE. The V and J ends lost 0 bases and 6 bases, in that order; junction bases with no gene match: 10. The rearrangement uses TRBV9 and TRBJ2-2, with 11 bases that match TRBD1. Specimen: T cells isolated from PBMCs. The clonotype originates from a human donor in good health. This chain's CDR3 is CASSVAGIGQGAAGELFF. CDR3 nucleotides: TGTGCCAGCAGCGTAGCAGGGATTGGACAGGGGGCCGCCGGGGAGCTGTTTTTT.